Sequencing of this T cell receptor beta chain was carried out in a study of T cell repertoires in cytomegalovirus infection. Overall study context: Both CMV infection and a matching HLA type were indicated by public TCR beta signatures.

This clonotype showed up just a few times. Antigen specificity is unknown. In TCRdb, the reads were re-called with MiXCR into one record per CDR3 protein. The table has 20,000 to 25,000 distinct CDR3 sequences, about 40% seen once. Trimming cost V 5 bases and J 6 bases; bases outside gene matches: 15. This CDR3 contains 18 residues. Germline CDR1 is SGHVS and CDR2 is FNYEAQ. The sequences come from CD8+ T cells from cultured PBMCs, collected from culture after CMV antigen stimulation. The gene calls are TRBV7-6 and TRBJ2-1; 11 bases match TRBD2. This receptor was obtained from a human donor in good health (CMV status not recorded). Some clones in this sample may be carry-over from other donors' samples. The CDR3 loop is CASSRGVAGGLGANEQFF. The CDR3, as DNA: TGTGCCAGCAGCCGAGGGGTAGCGGGGGGGCTTGGCGCCAATGAGCAGTTCTTC.